A single sample is the source of the 17 T cell receptor beta chains below, sequenced in a study of T cells in Graves' hyperthyroidism and ophthalmopathy. RNA transcripts gave rise to amplified TCR beta CDR3 regions. RT-PCR in the first round (using the HTBI primer set) targeted the TCR CDR3. MiXCR was run by TCRdb on the multiplex PCR reads, yielding one entry per CDR3 protein. Among around 610,000 distinct CDR3 sequences listed, roughly 15% were seen once. Sequencing was performed on blood. These receptors were obtained from a woman aged 40 to 49 with Graves' ophthalmopathy.

This clonotype came up many times. The gene calls are TRBV20-1 and TRBJ2-7; D gene uncertain. CDR3 length: 14 amino acids. Trimming shortened V by 5 bases and J by 4 bases, and 18 bases separated the two germline ends. CDR1 DFQATT and CDR2 SNEGSKA come from the germline V gene (reference sequence). CDR3 bases: TGCAGTGCTCCACACCCCGGGTTGCAGTACGAGCAGTACTTC. Its protein product is CSAPHPGLQYEQYF.

This clonotype was seen many times. This chain connects TRBV28 to TRBJ1-2, with no clear D. CDR3 length: 12 residues. Trimming left V 4 bases short and J 3 bases short, with 6 bases between. Germline loops: CDR1 MDHEN, CDR2 SYDVKM. Here the CDR3 reads CASSWQDYGYTF. In DNA form, the CDR3 reads TGTGCCAGCAGTTGGCAGGACTATGGCTACACCTTC.

This clonotype has at least ten counts. The genes are TRBV7-9 and TRBJ1-1; no definite D call. The germline CDR1 and CDR2 sequences are SEHNR and FQNEAQ (reference sequence). V was cut by 5 bases and J by 0 bases, with 7 bases left in between. There are 13 residues in the CDR3. CDR3 sequence reads: CASSTSLNTEAFF. The DNA of the CDR3 is TGTGCCAGCAGCACCTCTTTGAACACTGAAGCTTTCTTT.

Ten or more counts support this clonotype. The chain is built from TRBV27 and TRBJ2-7; the match to TRBD2 covers 8 bases. Germline-derived CDR1 and CDR2 are MNHEY and SMNVEV (reference sequence). CDR3 length: 15 amino acids. J lost 2 bases, V lost 4 bases, and 7 bases had no gene match. The CDR3 DNA sequence: TGTGCCAGCAGTTCGATCGACGGGGGGGCCTACGAGCAGTACTTC. It specifies CASSSIDGGAYEQYF.

This clonotype showed up many times. V usage is TRBV5-1 and J usage is TRBJ1-2; D call uncertain. Germline loops: CDR1 SGHRS, CDR2 YFSETQ. Trimming stripped 0 bases from V and 8 bases from J, with 11 bases between. This CDR3 has 13 residues. DNA for the CDR3: TGCGCCAGCAGCTTGGGGTCAGCGGGCGGCTACACCTTC. Translation: CASSLGSAGGYTF.

This clonotype has at least ten counts. This chain joins TRBV29-1 and TRBJ1-1, with D unclear. The CDR3 is made up of 11 amino acids. Germline V gene data show CDR1 as SQVTM and CDR2 as ANQGSEA. Trimming stripped 8 bases from V and 3 bases from J, with 10 bases between. The CDR3: CSSRRDTEAFF. CDR3 DNA: TGCAGCTCGCGACGGGACACTGAAGCTTTCTTT.

The V and J genes are TRBV4-2 and TRBJ2-7; 9 positions match TRBD2. With 0 bases clipped from V and 1 base from J, the junction kept 4 bases outside the gene matches. In germline, CDR1 is LGHNA, CDR2 YNFKEQ. The CDR3 length is 16 residues. The CDR3 DNA reads TGTGCCAGCAGCCAAGACCGGGGACTAGCTTCCTACGAGCAGTACTTC. Amino acids: CASSQDRGLASYEQYF.

On this clonotype: At one of its ends the junction is not consistent with the germline gene, which may arise from a read error. The chain carries TRBV9 and TRBJ1-1, with unresolved D. Germline-derived CDR1 and CDR2 are SGDLS and YYNGEE. This CDR3 contains 14 residues. The CDR3 here is CASSSMTLRYLMNF. CDR3 DNA sequence: TGTGCCAGCAGCTCAATGACCCTGAGGTATTTAATGAACTTT.

This clonotype was recorded at least ten times. The chain has TRBV20-1 and TRBJ1-1, with D tentatively TRBD1 (6 bases). Germline CDR1 reads DFQATT; CDR2 reads SNEGSKA (reference sequence). The CDR3 totals 17 residues. With 6 bases removed from V and 4 bases from J, the gap between germline ends came to 27 bases. The CDR3 DNA follows: TGCAGTGCGAGGCTAAACAGGGAGGTTAGGGCTGGCACTGAAGCTTTCTTT. Its translation is CSARLNREVRAGTEAFF.

This clonotype appeared many times. CDR3 DNA: TGTGCCTGGAGTGTTGTGGGGTATGGCTACACCTTC. Translated: CAWSVVGYGYTF. The rearrangement joins TRBV30 to TRBJ1-2; D gene unclear. V shed 0 bases and J shed 5 bases, with 7 bases lying between them. The CDR3 has 12 amino acids. Germline V gives CDR1 GTSNPN, CDR2 SVGIG (reference sequence).

This clonotype was recorded at least ten times. The V and J genes are TRBV30 and TRBJ2-7; D gene unclear. The CDR3 is 12 amino acids. The V and J ends lost 2 bases and 3 bases respectively, with 8 bases between them. In germline, CDR1 is GTSNPN, CDR2 SVGIG (reference sequence). The CDR3 loop is CAWSMSYYEQYF. CDR3 nucleotides: TGTGCCTGGAGTATGTCTTACTACGAGCAGTACTTC.

This clonotype was recorded at least ten times. This chain joins TRBV29-1 and TRBJ1-1, with D possibly being TRBD1 (5 bases). The CDR3 covers 15 residues. From germline, CDR1 is SQVTM and CDR2 ANQGSEA. The germline V and J ends were trimmed by 4 bases and 1 base, with 16 bases remaining between them. The CDR3 loop is CSVGGQGLGNTEAFF. In nucleotides, the CDR3 is TGCAGCGTTGGTGGTCAGGGACTGGGGAACACTGAAGCTTTCTTT.

Many counts were recorded for this clonotype. This rearrangement joins TRBV27 to TRBJ2-7; 8 nucleotides align to TRBD2. The germline gives CDR1 MNHEY, CDR2 SMNVEV (reference sequence). This CDR3 has 13 residues. With V trimmed by 8 bases and J by 4 bases, 7 bases remained unmatched. The CDR3 DNA sequence: TGTGCCAGCGCCTGGGGACTAGATTACGAGCAGTACTTC. This encodes CASAWGLDYEQYF.

The table lists this clonotype with a count of one. The chain links TRBV5-1 to TRBJ2-5, with D unclear. This CDR3 has 15 residues. Trimming pared 2 bases from V and 1 base from J, leaving 12 bases between. CDR1 is SGHRS, CDR2 YFSETQ, per germline. CDR3 sequence: CASSLRVSFQETQYF. The CDR3 DNA follows: TGCGCCAGCAGCTTAAGGGTTTCCTTCCAAGAGACCCAGTACTTC.

This clonotype was observed many times. The CDR3 coding sequence is TGTGCCAGCAGGACAGGGGAAGCACTGTTTTTT. Amino acid sequence: CASRTGEALFF. The V gene is TRBV12-3 or TRBV12-4, the J gene TRBJ1-4; 8 positions agree with TRBD1. This CDR3 has 11 residues. J gave up 13 bases and V 6 bases, and 4 bases lay outside the gene matches.

This clonotype occurred many times. The V gene is TRBV7-8, the J gene TRBJ1-1; TRBD1 might be the D (5 bases). The germline V and J ends were trimmed by 10 bases and 2 bases, with 14 bases remaining between them. From germline, CDR1 is SGHVS and CDR2 FQNEAQ. CDR3 length: 13 amino acids. The CDR3 nucleotides are TGTGCCACTTATCGGGACTTAAACACTGAAGCTTTCTTT. It codes for CATYRDLNTEAFF. Filled out from reference TRBV7-8 and TRBJ1-1, the complete variable domain reads GAGVSQSPRYKVAKRGQDVALRCDPISGHVSLFWYQQALGQGPEFLTYFQNEAQLDKSGLPSDRFFAERPEGSVSTLKIQRTQQEDSAVYLCATYRDLNTEAFFGQGTRLTVV.

The chain carries TRBV29-1 and TRBJ1-1; D possibly corresponds to TRBD1 (5 bases). The CDR3 has 12 amino acids. Germline assignment: CDR1 SQVTM and CDR2 ANQGSEA. Between the trimmed V and J ends, which lost 6 bases and 0 bases, there was a span of 8 bases. In nucleotides, the CDR3 is TGCAGCGTACAGGCTTTGAACACTGAAGCTTTCTTT. It translates to CSVQALNTEAFF.